This TCR beta chain was sequenced during a study of regulatory T cells in long-lasting Graves disease. Study information: Newly diagnosed Graves' patients had under 3 months of antithyroid drugs. Findings and limits, study-wide: When disease was persistent, TRBV28, TRBJ1-2 and TRBJ2-5 were the favored segments.

Building of the TCR beta libraries involved iRepertoire HTBI primers and Arm-PCR of CDR3 regions. One entry per CDR3 protein results from TCRdb running MiXCR on the multiplex PCR reads. The table lists 400,000 to 500,000 distinct CDR3 sequences, 15% of them singletons, with about a sixth in the top ten. This clonotype was counted ten times or more. What it binds is not known. V lost 7 bases, J lost 4 bases, and 13 bases stayed unmatched. This CDR3 comprises 16 residues. Germline V lookup: CDR1 SEHNR, CDR2 FQNEAQ (reference sequence). The time point was: newly diagnosed GD, antithyroid drugs for less than 3 months. The TCR library used RNA extracted from PBMCs. Patients met American Thyroid Association criteria for Graves' disease. A further study also used this sample, focusing on T cells in Graves' hyperthyroidism and ophthalmopathy.

The receptor was derived from a woman aged 30 to 39 with Graves disease. The V gene is TRBV7-9, the J gene TRBJ2-3; 8 nucleotides agree with TRBD2. The material sequenced was peripheral blood mononuclear cells (PBMCs), taken at new diagnosis, from a patient treated with antithyroid drugs. The CDR3 sequence: CASNPLAAGGPDTQYF. The CDR3 bases are TGTGCCAGCAACCCACTCGCGGCGGGAGGACCAGATACGCAGTATTTT.